This T cell receptor (beta chain) was identified during a study of PD-1 blockade in classical Hodgkin lymphoma. Turning to this clone: Its antigen is currently unknown.

Profiling relied on immunoSEQ multiplex PCR, and the TCRdb table lists in-frame clones only, not all of them. Of about 110,000 clones in the sample, around 90% were seen once. Trimming left V 0 bases short and J 8 bases short, with 16 bases between. The CDR3 spans 15 residues. Germline lookup yields CDR1 LGHNA and CDR2 YSLEER. As for time point: cycle 4 day 1 (C4D1), after more than five weeks of nivolumab. All patients relapsed after autologous stem cell transplantation, and brentuximab vedotin exposure varied. Whole-study findings and limits: Significant TCR diversity gains by C4D1 occurred in CD4+ but not CD8+ cells.

The rearrangement links TRBV4-3 to TRBJ1-2; D is perhaps TRBD1 (5 bases). This clonotype originated in a human donor with classical Hodgkin lymphoma. Source: peripheral blood mononuclear cells (PBMCs), taken before the fourth cycle of nivolumab. The CDR3 nucleotides read TGCGCCAGCAGCCAAGAAGGGCGGGCCCGGGGCGGCTACACCTTC. Encoded protein: CASSQEGRARGGYTF.